The text below deals with one T cell receptor beta chain. The antigen is undetermined. Trimming shortened V by 0 bases and J by 5 bases, and 14 bases separated the two germline ends. This CDR3 contains 15 residues. Germline lookup yields CDR1 SGHRS and CDR2 YFSETQ. The sample belongs to a study of cytomegalovirus exposure and HLA in healthy donors. Turning to the study itself: Of the donors genotyped, several hundred in all, around 76% fell in the Caucasian-associated ancestry cluster.

Primers included in the PCR were 60 Vbeta and 13 Jbeta primers. Assay used: immunoSEQ multiplex PCR; TCRdb lists only in-frame clones, some missing. This sample's table reports more than 35,000 clones. Study-wide results and limits: A missense DCLRE1C variant was associated with V- and J-gene trimming of TCR beta chains in a later analysis, and an independent cohort replicated the association. An analysis that came later showed most CMV-associated TCR beta chains appearing HLA-restricted. About 87% or about 30% of the time was how often most TCR beta V segments were productive, according to an earlier analysis.

The sequenced material came from PBMCs. This chain uses TRBV5-1 with TRBJ1-1; D remains unclear. The TCR originated in a man aged 25-40 years in good health and CMV-seronegative. CDR3 DNA sequence: TGCGCCAGCAGCTTGGGGGAAAGGGAGGGAACTGAAGCTTTCTTT. This sequence encodes CASSLGEREGTEAFF.